This is a list of T cell receptor beta chains from one sample in a study of T cell responses to AZD1222 COVID-19 vaccine. This table comes from immunoSEQ multiplex PCR, and its TCRdb copy is limited to in-frame clones, with some not included. Here the sample spans 65,000 to 70,000 clones, approximately 91% being singletons. The sequencing used peripheral blood, collected on day 0 of AZD1222 vaccination. Every receptor here comes from an adult in good health. CDR3s include the opening cysteine and the closing phenylalanine or tryptophan. D genes are given only for firm matches. Not all rows give a size; the values are once, few, many and, for expanded clones, a class.

v_call: TRBV7-6; clone_size: -; d_call: TRBD2; j_call: TRBJ2-1; cdr3_aa: CASSLSGGYNEQFF; cdr3_nt: TGTGCCAGCAGCTTAAGCGGGGGCTACAATGAGCAGTTCTTC
v_call: TRBV19; clone_size: -; d_call: -; j_call: TRBJ2-1; cdr3_aa: CASTSGIYNEQFF; cdr3_nt: -
v_call: TRBV12-3/TRBV12-4; clone_size: -; d_call: -; j_call: TRBJ2-5; cdr3_aa: CASSLGWAETQYF; cdr3_nt: TGTGCCAGCAGTTTAGGTTGGGCAGAGACCCAGTACTTC
v_call: TRBV3-1/TRBV3-2; clone_size: -; d_call: -; j_call: TRBJ1-5; cdr3_aa: CASSQDGPGDNQPQHF; cdr3_nt: TGTGCCAGCAGCCAAGATGGGCCAGGTGACAATCAGCCCCAGCATTTT
v_call: TRBV6-6; clone_size: -; d_call: -; j_call: TRBJ2-5; cdr3_aa: CASSYSGEQETQYF; cdr3_nt: TGTGCCAGCAGTTACTCGGGTGAACAAGAGACCCAGTACTTC
v_call: TRBV5-1; clone_size: -; d_call: -; j_call: TRBJ1-2; cdr3_aa: CASSSVGPGPYGYTF; cdr3_nt: TGCGCCAGCAGCTCTGTCGGGCCCGGGCCCTATGGCTACACCTTC
v_call: TRBV11-2; clone_size: -; d_call: -; j_call: TRBJ2-1; cdr3_aa: CASSLAPQQFF; cdr3_nt: TGTGCCAGCAGCTTAGCGCCCCAGCAGTTCTTC
v_call: TRBV7-6; clone_size: once; d_call: -; j_call: TRBJ1-4; cdr3_aa: CASSSPNEKLFF; cdr3_nt: TGTGCCAGCAGCTCACCAAATGAAAAACTGTTTTTT
v_call: TRBV18; clone_size: -; d_call: TRBD1; j_call: TRBJ1-3; cdr3_aa: CASSPGQDVSGNTIYF; cdr3_nt: TGTGCCAGCTCACCGGGACAGGACGTCTCTGGAAACACCATATATTTT
v_call: TRBV27; clone_size: -; d_call: -; j_call: TRBJ1-1; cdr3_aa: CASSWGSGTEAFF; cdr3_nt: TGTGCCAGCAGTTGGGGGTCTGGCACTGAAGCTTTCTTT
v_call: TRBV29-1; clone_size: -; d_call: TRBD2; j_call: TRBJ2-3; cdr3_aa: CSVPGVAGGEYTQYF; cdr3_nt: TGCAGCGTCCCCGGGGTAGCGGGAGGGGAATATACGCAGTATTTT
v_call: TRBV14; clone_size: once; d_call: TRBD2; j_call: TRBJ2-1; cdr3_aa: CASSFRLAGGNEQFF; cdr3_nt: TGTGCCAGCAGCTTCCGACTAGCGGGTGGCAATGAGCAGTTCTTC
v_call: TRBV28; clone_size: -; d_call: TRBD1; j_call: TRBJ2-1; cdr3_aa: CASSFGTGSDEQFF; cdr3_nt: TGTGCCAGCAGTTTCGGGACAGGGAGCGATGAGCAGTTCTTC
v_call: TRBV20-1; clone_size: -; d_call: -; j_call: TRBJ2-1; cdr3_aa: CSASRRHNEQFF; cdr3_nt: TGCAGTGCTAGTCGACGGCACAATGAGCAGTTCTTC
v_call: TRBV5-4; clone_size: -; d_call: -; j_call: TRBJ1-2; cdr3_aa: CASSGLHQGLNYGYTF; cdr3_nt: TGTGCCAGCAGCGGGCTGCATCAGGGCCTTAACTATGGCTACACCTTC
v_call: TRBV7-2; clone_size: -; d_call: TRBD2; j_call: TRBJ2-2; cdr3_aa: CASRSSLAELTGELFF; cdr3_nt: TGTGCCAGCAGGAGTTCCCTAGCGGAACTCACCGGGGAGCTGTTTTTT
v_call: TRBV5-1; clone_size: -; d_call: -; j_call: TRBJ1-5; cdr3_aa: CASSLGDLEGNQPQHF; cdr3_nt: TGCGCCAGCAGCTTGGGTGACTTGGAGGGCAATCAGCCCCAGCATTTT
v_call: TRBV6-6; clone_size: -; d_call: -; j_call: TRBJ1-1; cdr3_aa: CASSYSRSGDTEAFF; cdr3_nt: TGTGCCAGCAGTTACTCGCGGTCAGGGGACACTGAAGCTTTCTTT
v_call: TRBV6-4; clone_size: -; d_call: -; j_call: TRBJ1-2; cdr3_aa: CASSDSGTANYGYTF; cdr3_nt: TGTGCCAGCAGTGACTCGGGGACGGCTAACTATGGCTACACCTTC
v_call: TRBV3-1/TRBV3-2; clone_size: -; d_call: -; j_call: TRBJ1-2; cdr3_aa: CASSQVGGEGYTF; cdr3_nt: TGTGCCAGCAGCCAAGTAGGGGGTGAAGGCTACACCTTC
v_call: TRBV28; clone_size: -; d_call: TRBD1; j_call: TRBJ1-5; cdr3_aa: CASSPLRTGTFYSNQPQHF; cdr3_nt: TGTGCCAGCAGTCCCTTGAGGACAGGGACGTTTTATAGCAATCAGCCCCAGCATTTT
v_call: TRBV10-1; clone_size: few; d_call: TRBD1; j_call: TRBJ2-1; cdr3_aa: CASGSGTGSRYNEQFF; cdr3_nt: TGCGCCAGCGGCTCCGGGACAGGGTCCCGATACAATGAGCAGTTCTTC
v_call: TRBV6-4; clone_size: -; d_call: TRBD2; j_call: TRBJ2-2; cdr3_aa: CASPTTSGRVPGELFF; cdr3_nt: TGTGCCAGCCCAACGACTAGCGGGAGGGTGCCCGGGGAGCTGTTTTTT
v_call: TRBV29-1; clone_size: -; d_call: -; j_call: TRBJ2-3; cdr3_aa: CSVVGAVTDTQYF; cdr3_nt: TGCAGCGTTGTAGGCGCGGTCACAGATACGCAGTATTTT